This TCR beta chain was sequenced in a study of T cell responses to AZD1222 COVID-19 vaccine. V was cut by 1 base and J by 1 base, with 8 bases left in between. Per the germline V gene, CDR1 is SGHRS and CDR2 is YFSETQ. The CDR3 has 15 amino acids. Here immunoSEQ multiplex PCR was the method, and the copy in TCRdb shows in-frame clones only, minus some. The data contain 95,000 to 110,000 clones, 75% to 90% of them singletons. The chain combines TRBV5-1 with TRBJ2-2; D ambiguous. The specimen comprised peripheral blood, sampled on day 0 of AZD1222 vaccination. The clonotype comes from an adult in good health. In DNA form, the CDR3 reads TGCGCCAGCAGCTTGCACAACCAGAACACCGGGGAGCTGTTTTTT. This encodes CASSLHNQNTGELFF.